These T cell receptor beta chains were read from a single sample in a study of patients and donors after allogeneic stem cell transplantation. Via MiXCR, TCRdb re-called the RT-PCR reads, giving one row per CDR3 protein. The table has hundreds of thousands of distinct CDR3 sequences, 16% seen once. Sequencing was carried out using blood, either unsorted or a sorted T cell fraction (not recorded which). These receptor sequences come from a human donor who was either an allogeneic HSCT recipient or a stem cell or donor lymphocyte infusion donor (not recorded which). It is not recorded whose cells these are; they may come from a transplant donor. The CDR3 runs from the conserved cysteine through the conserved F or W. Each record gives: CDR3 DNA, CDR3 protein, J gene, V gene, clone size, D gene. A D gene is named only where the DNA matches it firmly. Expanded clones get a size class; other rows say once, few or many, or leave the size out.

DNA: TGTGCCGGAAGGTTGGATGAGCAGTTCTTC
CDR3: CAGRLDEQFF
J: TRBJ2-1
V: TRBV2
size: .
D: .

DNA: TGTGCCAGCAGCTTCCGGCGACATGCCCAAGAGACCCAGTACTTC
CDR3: CASSFRRHAQETQYF
J: TRBJ2-5
V: TRBV7-6
size: .
D: .

DNA: TGTGCCAGCAGCTTCCGACAGGGCCGCTACGAGCAGTACTTC
CDR3: CASSFRQGRYEQYF
J: TRBJ2-7
V: TRBV11-2
size: .
D: TRBD1

DNA: TGTGCCAGTAGTTTGGAGGCTGGGGCCAACGTCCTGACTTTC
CDR3: CASSLEAGANVLTF
J: TRBJ2-6
V: TRBV19
size: .
D: .

DNA: TGTGCCAGCAGTTTAGGGGCTGCAGCGGTAGCGGCCGGGGAGCTGTTTTTT
CDR3: CASSLGAAAVAAGELFF
J: TRBJ2-2
V: TRBV12-3/TRBV12-4
size: few
D: .

DNA: TGTGCTAGTGGACCGGGACAGGGGTCGGCTTTTGGTAACGAGCAGTACTTC
CDR3: CASGPGQGSAFGNEQYF
J: TRBJ2-7
V: TRBV12-5
size: few
D: TRBD1

DNA: TGCGCCAGCAGCTTGGCCGCGGGGGACGGGGAGACCCAGTACTTC
CDR3: CASSLAAGDGETQYF
J: TRBJ2-5
V: TRBV5-1
size: few
D: TRBD2

DNA: TGTGCCAGCAGTCCGTGGTCGCAGAGTAATCAGCCCCAGCATTTT
CDR3: CASSPWSQSNQPQHF
J: TRBJ1-5
V: TRBV12-3/TRBV12-4
size: few
D: .

DNA: TGCGCCAGCAGCTTGGTGGGAGCAGGAGAGACCCAGTACTTC
CDR3: CASSLVGAGETQYF
J: TRBJ2-5
V: TRBV5-1
size: .
D: .

DNA: TGTGCCAGCAGTTTATATAACCGCCCTGGAGAGACCCAGTACTTC
CDR3: CASSLYNRPGETQYF
J: TRBJ2-5
V: TRBV12-3/TRBV12-4
size: many
D: .

DNA: TGTGCCACCAGTGGGGCTTATCGACAGGGGGCATACAATGAGCAGTTCTTC
CDR3: CATSGAYRQGAYNEQFF
J: TRBJ2-1
V: TRBV24-1
size: .
D: TRBD1

DNA: TGTGCCAGCAGCAGGGGACAGAGAGACTACGAGCAGTACTTC
CDR3: CASSRGQRDYEQYF
J: TRBJ2-7
V: TRBV5-4
size: .
D: TRBD1

DNA: TGTGCCAGCAGCCTTCGAGGTCGCTTAATGAACACTGAAGCTTTCTTT
CDR3: CASSLRGRLMNTEAFF
J: TRBJ1-1
V: TRBV7-3
size: .
D: .

DNA: TGCGCCAGCAGAACCGGGACAGGGGGCAATGAGCAGTTCTTC
CDR3: CASRTGTGGNEQFF
J: TRBJ2-1
V: TRBV5-1
size: many
D: TRBD1

DNA: TGTGCCAGCAGTCCCCCAGGGAGGGCAGCCACCGATCAGTACTTC
CDR3: CASSPPGRAATDQYF
J: TRBJ2-5
V: TRBV12-3/TRBV12-4
size: few
D: TRBD2

DNA: TGTGCCAGCAGTAGGACAGCCCGACCTACCTACGAGCAGTACTTC
CDR3: CASSRTARPTYEQYF
J: TRBJ2-7
V: TRBV6-2/TRBV6-3
size: .
D: .

DNA: TGCAGTGCTAGAGATCCGGGGGGCGACTACGAGCAGTACTTC
CDR3: CSARDPGGDYEQYF
J: TRBJ2-7
V: TRBV20-1
size: few
D: .

DNA: TGTGCCAGCAGTTTCCTCCCCCATCAGCCCCAGCATTTT
CDR3: CASSFLPHQPQHF
J: TRBJ1-5
V: TRBV28
size: .
D: .

DNA: TGCAGTGCTATTTCCGGGAGCAATCAGCCCCAGCATTTT
CDR3: CSAISGSNQPQHF
J: TRBJ1-5
V: TRBV20-1
size: .
D: .

DNA: TGTGCTAGTGGTCCGAGGACTACTTACGAGCAGTACTTC
CDR3: CASGPRTTYEQYF
J: TRBJ2-7
V: TRBV12-5
size: few
D: .

DNA: TGTGCCAGTAGTATGATGACTAGAAGCAATGAGCAGTTCTTC
CDR3: CASSMMTRSNEQFF
J: TRBJ2-1
V: TRBV19
size: few
D: .

DNA: TGTGCCAGCAGTGAAGCGCCAGGGCCAGGCTACACCTTC
CDR3: CASSEAPGPGYTF
J: TRBJ1-2
V: TRBV6-1
size: .
D: .

DNA: TGTGCCAGCTCACTGAGAAGACTAGCGGGACGACATACCGCTACGAATGAGCAGTTCTTC
CDR3: CASSLRRLAGRHTATNEQFF
J: TRBJ2-1
V: TRBV18
size: .
D: TRBD2

DNA: TGTGCCAGCAGTGGGGAAAATGAAAAACTGTTTTTT
CDR3: CASSGENEKLFF
J: TRBJ1-4
V: TRBV25-1
size: many
D: .

DNA: TGTGCCAGTAGTAGGCACGCCGAACAGACCCAGTACTTC
CDR3: CASSRHAEQTQYF
J: TRBJ2-5
V: TRBV19
size: .
D: .

DNA: TGTGCCAGCAGCGGACAGGGTGGAAGCAATGAGCAGTTCTTC
CDR3: CASSGQGGSNEQFF
J: TRBJ2-1
V: TRBV7-3
size: .
D: TRBD1

DNA: TGCGCCAGCAGCTTGGTGGCAGGGACTCAGCCCCAGCATTTT
CDR3: CASSLVAGTQPQHF
J: TRBJ1-5
V: TRBV5-1
size: .
D: .

DNA: TGTGCCAGCAGGCTGGGTAGGAGGAACACCGGGGAGCTGTTTTTT
CDR3: CASRLGRRNTGELFF
J: TRBJ2-2
V: TRBV2
size: few
D: .

DNA: TGTGCCAGCAGTCTCACAGGAGATGCCCACGTGGGCTACACCTTC
CDR3: CASSLTGDAHVGYTF
J: TRBJ1-2
V: TRBV12-3/TRBV12-4
size: few
D: .

DNA: TGTGCCAGCAGCTTAGATGGCGGGGGGTCCCAGTACTTC
CDR3: CASSLDGGGSQYF
J: TRBJ2-5
V: TRBV7-9
size: .
D: TRBD2

DNA: TGCGCCAGCAGCTTGTCCACTAGCGACATTCAGTACTTC
CDR3: CASSLSTSDIQYF
J: TRBJ2-4
V: TRBV5-1
size: .
D: TRBD2

DNA: TGTGCCAGCAGAGAAACAGGGAATGGTACGCAGTATTTT
CDR3: CASRETGNGTQYF
J: TRBJ2-3
V: TRBV2
size: few
D: .

DNA: TGTGCCAGCAGTTTGGGACAGTCATACACCGGGGAGCTGTTTTTT
CDR3: CASSLGQSYTGELFF
J: TRBJ2-2
V: TRBV12-3/TRBV12-4
size: few
D: TRBD1

DNA: TGCGCCAGCAGCCGGAATATAGCGGGACCCGGCCCGGTTCGCTCCTACGAGCAGTACTTC
CDR3: CASSRNIAGPGPVRSYEQYF
J: TRBJ2-7
V: TRBV4-1
size: few
D: TRBD2

DNA: TGCGCCAGCAGCTTGTGGGGTTTGACCCAGTACTTC
CDR3: CASSLWGLTQYF
J: TRBJ2-5
V: TRBV5-1
size: few
D: .

DNA: TGCGCCAGTTCCAGGGGGTCGGGACAGGGCGTCTACGAGCAGTACTTC
CDR3: CASSRGSGQGVYEQYF
J: TRBJ2-7
V: TRBV5-1
size: .
D: TRBD1

DNA: TGCGCCAGCAGCCAAGTTTGGCCCCTATACGAGCAGTACTTC
CDR3: CASSQVWPLYEQYF
J: TRBJ2-7
V: TRBV4-3
size: few
D: .

DNA: TGTGCCAGCAGTACCGGGAGGGGTGCTGAAAAACTGTTTTTT
CDR3: CASSTGRGAEKLFF
J: TRBJ1-4
V: TRBV7-9
size: .
D: .

DNA: TGCAGTGCTATGACTCCGGGACTAGGAGAGACCCAGTACTTC
CDR3: CSAMTPGLGETQYF
J: TRBJ2-5
V: TRBV20-1
size: few
D: TRBD2

DNA: TGCAGTGCTAGAGTAAGCAGCTATGGCTACACCTTC
CDR3: CSARVSSYGYTF
J: TRBJ1-2
V: TRBV20-1
size: few
D: .

DNA: TGTGCCAGCAGCACGGGACAGAACTACGAGCAGTACTTC
CDR3: CASSTGQNYEQYF
J: TRBJ2-7
V: TRBV11-2
size: .
D: TRBD1

DNA: TGTGCCAGCAGCTCCTGGGAGAATGAGCAGTTCTTC
CDR3: CASSSWENEQFF
J: TRBJ2-1
V: TRBV7-9
size: .
D: .

DNA: TGTGCCAGCAGTTTTGGCACCTATGGCTACACCTTC
CDR3: CASSFGTYGYTF
J: TRBJ1-2
V: TRBV12-3/TRBV12-4
size: many
D: .

DNA: TGTGCCACGGGGACAGCCAGGCTGGATGAGGGCTACACCTTC
CDR3: CATGTARLDEGYTF
J: TRBJ1-2
V: TRBV7-9
size: .
D: TRBD1

DNA: TGTGCCAGCAGCCAAGTGGTGGGGAATAATTCACCCCTCCACTTT
CDR3: CASSQVVGNNSPLHF
J: TRBJ1-6
V: TRBV14
size: .
D: .

DNA: TGTGCCAGCAGCTTAGCGGGCAGGATTGCAACTAATGAAAAACTGTTTTTT
CDR3: CASSLAGRIATNEKLFF
J: TRBJ1-4
V: TRBV7-2
size: few
D: .

DNA: TGCAGTGCAAACAGGGGGAACACTGAAGCTTTCTTT
CDR3: CSANRGNTEAFF
J: TRBJ1-1
V: TRBV20-1
size: few
D: TRBD1

DNA: TGTGCCAGCAGTTACGGGCTAGCTAGGTACGAGCAGTACTTC
CDR3: CASSYGLARYEQYF
J: TRBJ2-7
V: TRBV6-5
size: .
D: .

DNA: TGTGCCAGTAGCGACCTCCCGGGACTACGACCCACAGATACGCAGTATTTT
CDR3: CASSDLPGLRPTDTQYF
J: TRBJ2-3
V: TRBV19
size: once
D: TRBD2

DNA: TGTGCCAGCAGCTTATATGGGGACGACACAGATACGCAGTATTTT
CDR3: CASSLYGDDTDTQYF
J: TRBJ2-3
V: TRBV7-2
size: .
D: .

DNA: TGTGCCAGCAGTGACCCCGGGACTAGCGGAATCTACAATGAGCAGTTCTTC
CDR3: CASSDPGTSGIYNEQFF
J: TRBJ2-1
V: TRBV25-1
size: .
D: TRBD2

DNA: TGTGCCAGCAGTGAAGGAGCGGGCAGGGCCTACGAGCAGTACTTC
CDR3: CASSEGAGRAYEQYF
J: TRBJ2-7
V: TRBV2
size: few
D: .

DNA: TGCAGCGTGGCAGGGACTATCACAGATACGCAGTATTTT
CDR3: CSVAGTITDTQYF
J: TRBJ2-3
V: TRBV29-1
size: many
D: TRBD2

DNA: TGCGCCAGCAGGATAGCAGCGAACACTGAAGCTTTCTTT
CDR3: CASRIAANTEAFF
J: TRBJ1-1
V: TRBV5-1
size: .
D: .

DNA: TGTGCCAGCAGCGTACTGGACAGGGGCCGGAATGAGCAGTTCTTC
CDR3: CASSVLDRGRNEQFF
J: TRBJ2-1
V: TRBV9
size: many
D: TRBD1

DNA: TGTGCCAGCAGCCTCACGGCAGGCCCGGTAACCTACGAGCAGTACTTC
CDR3: CASSLTAGPVTYEQYF
J: TRBJ2-7
V: TRBV7-2
size: few
D: .

DNA: TGTGCCAGCAGCCCCCGGGACAGGGGACGGAGAAAACTGTTTTTT
CDR3: CASSPRDRGRRKLFF
J: TRBJ1-4
V: TRBV11-2
size: few
D: TRBD1